This TCR beta chain was identified during a study of early T cells in non-severe SARS-CoV-2 infection (dated by TCRdb to the early 2020s). Study-level background: Bulk RNA from unsorted whole blood was used for TCR sequencing, so alpha and beta chains could not be paired. Points the paper makes about the study in general: VDJdb matching was skewed toward anti-spike CD8 responses and likely underestimated virus-specific expansions, missing private and CD4 specificities.

The study was a case-control design nested within a healthcare worker cohort in London, UK, with weekly nasopharyngeal swab PCR tests and blood sampling. Healthcare workers were recruited between 23 and 31 March 2020, during the week of the UK lockdown, and were followed weekly for up to roughly 15 weeks. The receptor library was made with 5' RACE. TCRdb shows the sequencer as NextSeq 500. Unique molecular identifiers were attached to individual cDNA molecules in the TCR library protocol so that sequencing error and PCR bias could be corrected. Both TCR alpha and beta chains were sequenced, and tight co-correlation was observed between alpha and beta sequence abundances in each sample. In the source study's methods: Decombinator V4 was used to annotate TCR sequences for V gene, J gene and CDR3. TCRs were defined as expanded if a significant change between any two time points was detected under a Poisson model with p below 0.0001. TCR abundances were normalised to the total number of TCRs sequenced per sample and were expressed as counts per million. TRAV1-2 paired with TRAJ12, TRAJ20 or TRAJ33 defined MAIT TCRs, while TRAV10 paired with TRAJ18 defined iNKT TCRs. VDJdb, accessed 1 November 2021, was searched for CMV, EBV and SARS-CoV-2 annotated TCRs, excluding TCRs annotated for multiple antigens. TCRdb passed the public sequencing reads through fastp at Q25 and MiXCR, retaining productive beta sequences. Every distinct CDR3 protein forms one entry, paired with its most common genes and DNA. The V and J calls here are based on TCRdb, not the publication. The sample profile shows fewer than 30,000 distinct CDR3 sequences; about 4.5% of them were found once. The ten biggest clones cover about 15% of the sample.

This clonotype was picked up many times. There is no known antigen for this receptor. Per-base qualities were not stored, and no clone one base away is much larger. The CDR3 covers 15 residues, taking in both the cysteine and the phenylalanine. Only the CDR3 portion is preserved as DNA: 45 bases, with reading frame beginning at the first base. Trimming at the junction amounts to 6 bases on V and 2 bases on J, and the germline ends lie 14 bases apart. The germline V gene specifies MDHEN as CDR1 and SYDVKM as CDR2. Recombination connected TRBV28 to TRBJ2-1; TRBD2 might be the D gene, on 5 matching bases. The TCR comes from an adult who was a healthcare worker with PCR-confirmed SARS-CoV-2 infection or an uninfected control (not recorded which). Sequencing was done on a sample of whole blood. In nucleotide form, the sequence is TGTGCCAGCAGGTCGGGATTCCTCACCTACAATGAGCAGTTCTTC. It is translated as CASRSGFLTYNEQFF.